The 15 T cell receptor beta chains below were found in one sample sequenced in a study of technical replicates of blood from several donors. Libraries were prepared by immunoSEQ multiplex PCR; TCRdb keeps only in-frame clonotypes and omits some of them. The table includes approximately 95,000 clones, 85% to 95% detected once. The sample taken for sequencing was T cells isolated from PBMCs. These TCRs come from a human donor in good health.

This chain links TRBV19 with TRBJ2-3; 8 bases align to TRBD2. This CDR3 is built from 14 residues. Germline V gene sequence: CDR1 LNHDA, CDR2 SQIVND (reference sequence). Trimming cost V 10 bases and J 0 bases; bases outside gene matches: 6. CDR3 in amino acids: CATLTSGSTDTQYF. CDR3 coding DNA: TGTGCCACACTAACTAGCGGTAGCACAGATACGCAGTATTTT.

This chain links TRBV28 with TRBJ1-4, with 10 bases that match TRBD1. V was clipped by 6 bases and J by 8 bases; unmatched bases: 6. Germline CDR1 and CDR2: MDHEN and SYDVKM. The CDR3 length is 14 residues. CDR3 protein: CASSSGTGVEKLFF. Written as DNA, the CDR3 is TGTGCCAGCAGCTCCGGGACAGGGGTAGAAAAACTGTTTTTT.

V is TRBV7-8 and J is TRBJ1-2, with D unclear. This CDR3 has 14 amino acids. Trimming took 1 base from V and 0 from J, leaving 6 bases between them. The germline CDR1 and CDR2 sequences are SGHVS and FQNEAQ. CDR3 DNA sequence: TGTGCCAGCAGCTTAGACTTAGCTAACTATGGCTACACCTTC. Translating it yields CASSLDLANYGYTF.

This clone was recorded once. The chain couples TRBV27 to TRBJ1-5; no firm D call. Between the trimmed V and J ends, which lost 3 bases and 1 base, there was a span of 7 bases. The CDR3 length is 14 residues. CDR1 MNHEY and CDR2 SMNVEV come from the germline V gene (reference sequence). The CDR3: CASSFARSNQPQHF. For the CDR3, the DNA is TGTGCCAGCAGTTTCGCGCGGAGCAATCAGCCCCAGCATTTT.

V gene TRBV5-1 combines with J gene TRBJ1-1, with D possibly TRBD1 on 6 matching bases. The V end lost 4 bases, the J end lost 2 bases, and 18 bases lay between the germline ends. In germline, CDR1 is SGHRS, CDR2 YFSETQ. The CDR3 consists of 16 residues. The CDR3 region is CASSPGQIILNTEAFF. In DNA form, the CDR3 reads TGCGCCAGCAGCCCCGGACAGATAATCTTAAACACTGAAGCTTTCTTT.

The chain combines TRBV5-1 with TRBJ1-2; D is possibly TRBD1 (5 bases). Germline V gene lookup returns CDR1 SGHRS and CDR2 YFSETQ. The CDR3 totals 15 residues. Trimming pared 0 bases from V and 2 bases from J, leaving 11 bases between. CDR3 region: CASSLGQTVNYGYTF. DNA for the CDR3: TGCGCCAGCAGCTTGGGACAGACTGTAAACTATGGCTACACCTTC.

CDR3 residues: CASSLRDMGRAEAFF. CDR3 nucleotides: TGTGCCAGCAGCCTCCGGGACATGGGACGGGCTGAAGCTTTCTTT. J is TRBJ1-1 and V is TRBV7-6; perhaps TRBD1 as D (6 bases). Trimming cost V 5 bases and J 6 bases, with 19 bases left between them. The germline CDR1 and CDR2 sequences are SGHVS and FNYEAQ. The CDR3 runs to 15 residues.

The rearrangement joins TRBV7-8 to TRBJ2-7; the D is unclear. The CDR3 has 14 residues. Trimming stripped 1 base from V and 3 bases from J, with 10 bases between. The germline CDR1 and CDR2 sequences are SGHVS and FQNEAQ. The CDR3 reads CASSLGFDNYEQYF. Written as DNA, the CDR3 is TGTGCCAGCAGCTTAGGATTCGACAACTACGAGCAGTACTTC.

CDR3 amino acids: CASSAAYEQYF. The CDR3 nucleotides are TGTGCCAGCAGTGCAGCCTACGAGCAGTACTTC. The chain carries TRBV27 and TRBJ2-7; D gene ambiguous. CDR1 is MNHEY, CDR2 SMNVEV, per germline (reference sequence). The germline V and J ends were trimmed by 5 bases and 2 bases, with 4 bases remaining between them. The CDR3 is 11 amino acids.

The chain recombines TRBV11-2 with TRBJ2-3; D gene unclear. The CDR3 contains 14 residues. Germline V gene data show CDR1 as SGHAT and CDR2 as FQNNGV. Deletions cut 0 bases from V and 0 bases from J, with 4 bases between. CDR3 loop: CASSLDGSTDTQYF. The DNA for the CDR3 is TGTGCCAGCAGCTTAGACGGGAGCACAGATACGCAGTATTTT.

J is TRBJ1-1 and V is TRBV5-1, with TRBD1 as a possible D gene (6 bases). Germline V gives CDR1 SGHRS, CDR2 YFSETQ. V was pared by 6 bases and J by 1 base, with 13 bases between. This CDR3 is 14 amino acids long. Here the CDR3 reads CASNRDGRNTEAFF. The CDR3 DNA sequence: TGCGCCAGCAACAGGGACGGTAGGAACACTGAAGCTTTCTTT. Full variable domain (outside the CDR3, taken from reference TRBV5-1 and TRBJ1-1): KAGVTQTPRYLIKTRGQQVTLSCSPISGHRSVSWYQQTPGQGLQFLFEYFSETQRNKGNFPGRFSGRQFSNSRSEMNVSTLELGDSALYLCASNRDGRNTEAFFGQGTRLTVV.

The V and J genes are TRBV6-6 and TRBJ2-1; 7 bases are a match to TRBD1. The V segment lost 7 bases and the J segment 8 bases; nucleotides outside the gene matches: 8. This CDR3 is built from 13 residues. Germline V gene sequence: CDR1 MNHNY, CDR2 SVGAGI (reference sequence). The CDR3 protein is CASTLRGRDEQFF. In DNA, the CDR3 is TGTGCCAGCACCCTAAGGGGGCGCGATGAGCAGTTCTTC.

This clone was counted a single time. The chain carries TRBV6-5 and TRBJ1-2, with 7 nucleotides matching TRBD1. Germline trimming cut 5 bases from V and 0 bases from J; bases unmatched to any gene: 6. CDR3 length equals 15 residues. CDR1 and CDR2 from the germline V gene are MNHEY and SVGAGI. CDR3 nucleotides: TGTGCCAGCAGTCAACAGGGGAGTACTAACTATGGCTACACCTTC. As protein: CASSQQGSTNYGYTF.

V is TRBV23-1 and J is TRBJ1-2, with TRBD1 identical over 11 bases. TRBV23-1 is an ORF, with its function uncertain. The CDR3 has 17 residues. Losses at the gene ends were 6 bases for V and 3 bases for J; bases not matched to a gene: 12. The CDR3: CASSRTRTGGVHYGYTF. The CDR3 DNA is TGCGCCAGCAGCCGGACCAGGACAGGGGGCGTGCACTATGGCTACACCTTC.

The chain is built from TRBV7-9 and TRBJ1-5, with unresolved D. The V end was cut by 1 base, the J end by 5 bases, with 6 bases between. Germline loops: CDR1 SEHNR, CDR2 FQNEAQ (reference sequence). The CDR3 totals 13 residues. The CDR3 reads CASSLGRDQPQHF. Here the CDR3 DNA reads TGTGCCAGCAGCTTAGGTCGGGATCAGCCCCAGCATTTT.